This T cell receptor beta chain was obtained from a study of blood T cell repertoires in COVID-19. Across the whole study: PBMCs, B-cell-depleted T cells, or T cells were the source of the cDNA or gDNA that made up the material.

This CDR3 has 13 amino acids. Per the germline V gene, CDR1 is LGHDT and CDR2 is YNNKEL (reference sequence). Trimming took off 0 bases at V and 11 bases at J, with 13 bases between the two ends. Living in about 25 US areas, the participants were between 18 and 89 years of age. Source study methods: Estimates of nucleated cell counts were drawn from the amplification of reference gene primers. TCRdb's copy holds only in-frame clones and misses some; the assay was immunoSEQ multiplex PCR. V and J calls and clone size are given by that table; D and trimming were obtained from the DNA. In the table there are about 86,000 clones, roughly 89% of which are singletons. This clone was recorded a few times.

This clonotype was obtained from a woman in her fifties or sixties with acute COVID-19. The sequencing sample was made of PBMCs or T cells enriched from blood (not recorded which). The V and J genes are TRBV3-1 (or the pseudogene TRBV3-2) and TRBJ1-1, with D unclear. CDR3 sequence reads: CASSQDGRGAAFF. The CDR3 nucleotides are TGTGCCAGCAGCCAAGATGGGCGTGGTGCCGCTTTCTTT.